What follows are 28 T cell receptor beta chains derived from one specimen sequenced in a study of low-dose radiotherapy and immunotherapy resistance in tumors. As to time point: before trial treatment. Primers targeting TRAV and TRBV primed first-strand cDNA, covering alpha and beta chains. The authors ran roughly 20 PCR cycles to amplify TCRs with a constant-region primer and V-primer adapter. TCRdb reanalysed the reads using MiXCR and keeps one entry per CDR3 protein. The repertoire holds 60,000 or so distinct CDR3 sequences, with around 27% as singletons. The starting material was PBMCs, obtained before treatment. These receptors came from a male donor with rectosigmoid adenocarcinoma.

In this sample, this clonotype turned up many times. Compared with germline, one end of the junction differs, possibly owing to a read error. This sequence joins TRBV4-3 and TRBJ2-6; no reliable D call. The CDR3 is 14 residues long. Germline loops: CDR1 LGHNA, CDR2 YSLEER. The CDR3 DNA sequence: TGCGCCAGCAGCCAAGAGGAGAGAGCCAGCGTCCTGACTTTC. This sequence encodes CASSQEERASVLTF.

This clonotype occurred once. The chain is built from TRBV20-1 and TRBJ2-7; 8 bases match TRBD1. Trimming cost V 5 bases and J 2 bases; bases outside gene matches: 2. The CDR3 extends over 12 amino acids. CDR1 is DFQATT and CDR2 is SNEGSKA in the germline V gene (reference sequence). CDR3 protein: CSAYRGTYEQYF. CDR3 nucleotides: TGCAGTGCTTACAGGGGGACCTACGAGCAGTACTTC.

This clonotype came up a few times. The rearrangement links TRBV6-2 or TRBV6-3 to TRBJ1-4; D gene uncertain. Germline V CDR1 and CDR2: MNHEY, SVGEGT. CDR3 length equals 15 residues. With 4 bases removed from V and 7 bases from J, the gap between germline ends came to 16 bases. CDR3 amino acids: CASSLGGRIIEKLFF. The CDR3 coding sequence is TGTGCCAGCAGTTTGGGCGGACGGATAATTGAAAAACTGTTTTTT.

This clonotype was found once. A far larger clone differs by one base, so this is likely a read error. The chain has TRBV6-1 and TRBJ2-5; no reliable D call. Trimming took 2 bases from V and 11 from J, leaving 18 bases between them. This CDR3 region has 14 residues. The germline V gene has CDR1 MNHNS and CDR2 SASEGT. CDR3 loop: CASSELLKSSEQYF. The CDR3 nucleotides read TGTGCCAGCAGTGAACTACTAAAAAGTAGTGAGCAGTACTTC.

This clonotype was seen at least ten times. The junction departs from the called germline gene at one end, perhaps through a read error. The V gene is TRBV5-1, the J gene TRBJ2-3; 11 nucleotides line up with TRBD2. This CDR3 comprises 17 residues. Germline lookup yields CDR1 SGHRS and CDR2 YFSETQ. The DNA of the CDR3 is TGTGCCAGCAGCTTCTTAGCGGGAGGGCCTAGCACAGATACGCAGTATTTT. This sequence encodes CASSFLAGGPSTDTQYF.

This clonotype was detected ten times or more. This rearrangement joins TRBV12-3 or TRBV12-4 to TRBJ2-3; 11 bases match TRBD1. CDR3 length equals 21 residues. J gave up 0 bases and V 1 base, and 15 bases lay outside the gene matches. CDR3 loop: CASSLGYGGQGAAGSTDTQYF. The CDR3 nucleotides are TGTGCCAGCAGTTTAGGCTACGGTGGACAGGGGGCCGCGGGTAGCACAGATACGCAGTATTTT.

This chain joins TRBV4-2 and TRBJ1-1, with D tentatively TRBD1 (6 bases). Looked up from germline, CDR1 is LGHNA and CDR2 is YNFKEQ. The CDR3 spans 15 residues. The ends were cut back, 1 base at V and 5 bases at J, with 14 bases in the middle. The CDR3 nucleotides read TGTGCCAGCAGCCAAGTAGACGGACAGCAAACTGAAGCTTTCTTT. The encoded protein is CASSQVDGQQTEAFF.

Many counts were recorded for this clonotype. The chain joins TRBV7-8 to TRBJ2-7, with D possibly TRBD1 on 6 matching bases. Germline CDR1 reads SGHVS; CDR2 reads FQNEAQ. This CDR3 spans 15 amino acids. The V gene lost 5 bases and the J gene lost 3 bases, with 17 bases spanning the gap. The CDR3 DNA sequence: TGTGCCAGCAGCCGTCCGGACAGCCGTGGCTACGAGCAGTACTTC. It encodes CASSRPDSRGYEQYF.

Remarks on this clonotype: A far larger clone is just one base off, so this is likely a read error. The CDR3 region has the DNA TGTGCCAGCAGTCGGGGGGTCAATGAGCAGTACTTC. This gives the protein CASSRGVNEQYF. This sequence joins TRBV5-4 and TRBJ2-7; 7 positions agree with TRBD2. CDR1 is SGHNT, CDR2 YYREEE, per germline (reference sequence). V lost 5 bases and J lost 7; bases outside the gene matches: 6. The CDR3 extends over 12 amino acids.

A remark on this clonotype: It differs at one base from a far larger clone, so likely a read error. V and J are TRBV6-1 and TRBJ2-7; 16 bases map to TRBD2. The CDR3 sequence is 17 residues long. Trimming cost V 6 bases and J 7 bases; bases outside gene matches: 12. Per the germline V gene, CDR1 is MNHNS and CDR2 is SASEGT. DNA for the CDR3: TGTGCCAGCAGCTCCGGGACTAGCGGGAGGGCCAACAATGAGCAGTACTTC. Translated, it gives CASSSGTSGRANNEQYF.

This clonotype was picked up many times. V is TRBV5-4 and J is TRBJ2-5; TRBD2 aligns across 13 bases. Germline loops: CDR1 SGHNT, CDR2 YYREEE (reference sequence). The CDR3 covers 15 residues. V trimming: 5 bases; J trimming: 5 bases; junction bases outside the gene matches: 6. CDR3 region: CASRAGTSGAETQYF. DNA of the CDR3: TGTGCCAGCAGGGCCGGGACTAGCGGGGCTGAGACCCAGTACTTC.

This clonotype was counted ten times or more. The V and J genes are TRBV12-3 or TRBV12-4 and TRBJ2-7; 7 bases are a match to TRBD2. This CDR3 has 12 amino acids. V lost 6 bases, J lost 13 bases, and 12 bases stayed unmatched. CDR3 coding DNA: TGTGCCAGCAGCCAACCCCCGAGCGGGACCTACTTC. Its protein product is CASSQPPSGTYF.

This clonotype was recorded many times. The DNA for the CDR3 is TGTGCCAGCTCGTTCGGACATAGCAATCAGCCCCAGCATTTT. This codes for CASSFGHSNQPQHF. The chain uses TRBV9 and TRBJ1-5, with D possibly being TRBD1 (5 bases). V gave up 7 bases and J gave up 0 bases, with 11 bases separating them. CDR1 is SGDLS and CDR2 is YYNGEE in the germline V gene. This CDR3 has 14 residues.

The chain links TRBV29-1 to TRBJ2-7; maybe TRBD2 (6 bases). Trimming left V 3 bases short and J 6 bases short, with 12 bases between. In germline, CDR1 is SQVTM, CDR2 ANQGSEA. This CDR3 is built from 12 residues. The CDR3 here is CSVEGLGGEQYF. The CDR3 DNA sequence: TGCAGCGTTGAGGGATTGGGGGGCGAGCAGTACTTC.

There are many counts of this clonotype. The V call is TRBV10-3, the J call TRBJ1-2, with D tentatively TRBD1 (5 bases). The CDR3 loop spans 14 amino acids. V was shortened by 2 bases and J by 3 bases, with 10 bases between the two germline ends. From germline, CDR1 is ENHRY and CDR2 SYGVKD. The CDR3 bases are TGTGCCATCAGTGAGCGGGGGGGGTACTATGGCTACACCTTC. This sequence encodes CAISERGGYYGYTF.

This clonotype was seen repeatedly, ten times or more. The gene calls are TRBV29-1 and TRBJ1-2; the D is unclear. The length of the CDR3 is 12 residues. Trimming removed 6 bases at V and 5 bases at J, with 13 bases between. Germline V CDR1 and CDR2: SQVTM, ANQGSEA. The CDR3 nucleotides are TGCAGCGTCCGGACGTTTACTTATGGCTACACCTTC. This translates into CSVRTFTYGYTF.

This rearrangement joins TRBV21-1 to TRBJ1-6; the table gives TRBD1 as D, unverified against the DNA. TRBV21-1 is designated a pseudogene. This CDR3 is 12 amino acids long. CDR3 nucleotide sequence: TGTGCCGCGGGGACAGGGGGATTCCCCCTCCACTTT. It yields the protein CAAGTGGFPLHF.

In its sample, this clonotype was seen many times. V usage is TRBV6-2 or TRBV6-3 and J usage is TRBJ2-3, with D hard to call. The length of the CDR3 is 12 residues. The germline V gene encodes CDR1 MNHEY and CDR2 SVGEGT. V was shortened by 6 bases and J by 3 bases, with 7 bases between the two germline ends. CDR3 sequence reads: CASSRDTDTQYF. CDR3 nucleotides: TGTGCCAGCAGCCGAGATACAGATACGCAGTATTTT.

This clonotype has a handful of counts. The chain links TRBV25-1 to TRBJ2-1; TRBD1 matches at 10 bases. V shed 4 bases, J shed 3 bases, and the junction held 6 bases outside the gene matches. CDR1 and CDR2 (germline): MGHDK, SYGVNS. The CDR3 spans 16 residues. The CDR3: CASSGRQGARYNEQFF. The CDR3, as DNA: TGTGCCAGCAGTGGACGACAGGGGGCGCGCTACAATGAGCAGTTCTTC.

This clonotype has ten or more counts. The chain recombines TRBV11-2 with TRBJ1-3; D call uncertain. V shed 2 bases and J shed 0 bases, with 8 bases lying between them. This CDR3 region has 15 residues. The germline V gene has CDR1 SGHAT and CDR2 FQNNGV. CDR3 nucleotides: TGTGCCAGCAGCTTAACGGCGCTCTCTGGAAACACCATATATTTT. Translating gives CASSLTALSGNTIYF.

The chain has TRBV6-1 and TRBJ1-1; D might be TRBD1 (6 bases). Per germline, CDR1 MNHNS and CDR2 SASEGT. V was clipped by 8 bases and J by 0 bases, with 10 bases between them. This CDR3 comprises 13 residues. The CDR3 is CASSRGMNTEAFF. The CDR3 region has the DNA TGTGCCAGCTCCAGGGGAATGAACACTGAAGCTTTCTTT.

This clonotype was picked up one time. The chain carries TRBV29-1 and TRBJ1-5, with D hard to call. The CDR3 totals 13 residues. The V and J ends lost 4 bases and 0 bases respectively, with 7 bases between them. The germline V gene has CDR1 SQVTM and CDR2 ANQGSEA. The CDR3 here is CSVVEGSNQPQHF. The CDR3 DNA is TGCAGCGTTGTCGAGGGTAGCAATCAGCCCCAGCATTTT.

This clonotype has more than one count but fewer than ten. This chain connects TRBV6-2 or TRBV6-3 to TRBJ2-7; D is possibly TRBD2 (7 bases). Germline V gene data show CDR1 as MNHEY and CDR2 as SVGEGT. V lost 6 bases to trimming and J lost 2 bases, with 11 bases between them. The CDR3 is 13 residues long. The chain's CDR3 is CASRGGGTYEQYF. CDR3 DNA: TGTGCCAGCAGAGGGGGGGGCACCTACGAGCAGTACTTC.

In its sample, this clonotype was seen many times. One junction end does not reproduce the germline sequence, and a read error may be involved. The chain combines TRBV28 with TRBJ2-7, with 10 nucleotides matching TRBD1. CDR1 and CDR2 (germline): MDHEN, SYDVKM. This CDR3 has 9 amino acids. CDR3 nucleotides: TGTGCCAGCGGATGGACAGGGGGGTTC. Translated: CASGWTGGF.

Ten or more counts support this clonotype. The chain couples TRBV20-1 to TRBJ2-5; 9 nucleotides agree with TRBD2. CDR1 and CDR2 (germline): DFQATT, SNEGSKA (reference sequence). V shed 6 bases and J 5 bases; nucleotides not matched to a gene: 19. This CDR3 has 17 residues. The CDR3 sequence is CSAGGGAGGRKGETQYF. In DNA form, the CDR3 reads TGCAGTGCGGGGGGAGGGGCGGGAGGGCGAAAAGGGGAGACCCAGTACTTC.

Ten or more counts support this clonotype. This sequence joins TRBV28 and TRBJ2-2, with D uncertain. This CDR3 has 12 residues. Germline V gene data show CDR1 as MDHEN and CDR2 as SYDVKM. With 6 bases removed from V and 1 base from J, the gap between germline ends came to 3 bases. The CDR3 loop is CASRMNTGELFF. The CDR3 coding sequence is TGTGCCAGCAGGATGAACACCGGGGAGCTGTTTTTT.

This clonotype showed up many times. The gene calls are TRBV2 and TRBJ2-7; 7 nucleotides match TRBD1. J was trimmed by 0 bases and V by 4 bases; bases with no gene match: 6. The V gene's germline CDR1 is SNHLY and CDR2 FYNNEI. The CDR3 sequence is 15 residues long. The CDR3 nucleotides are TGTGCCAGCAGTGGACGACAGGGCGGCTCCTACGAGCAGTACTTC. As protein: CASSGRQGGSYEQYF.

The chain couples TRBV3-1 to TRBJ2-5; 9 bases are a match to TRBD2. V dropped 0 bases and J dropped 3; count of bases not matched to a gene: 2. CDR3 length equals 15 residues. Germline CDR1 and CDR2: LGHDT and YNNKEL (reference sequence). Written as DNA, the CDR3 is TGTGCCAGCAGCCAAGATGGCGGGGGGGAAGAGACCCAGTACTTC. Translating it yields CASSQDGGGEETQYF.